This T cell receptor (beta chain) was retrieved from a study of circulating and synovial CD4+ cells in juvenile arthritis. This table comes from immunoSEQ multiplex PCR, and its TCRdb copy is limited to in-frame clones, with some not included. The sample yields 35,000 or so clones, roughly 96% seen once. Study conclusions and caveats: Compared with bulk blood, circulating pathogenic-like lymphocytes shared substantially more CDR3 sequences with synovial T cells.

V lost 9 bases and J 5 bases, leaving 22 bases between the germline ends. This CDR3 has 15 residues. Germline CDR1 and CDR2: MDHEN and SYDVKM. As to this clone: Its specificity is unknown.

The receptor was derived from a human donor with juvenile idiopathic arthritis. The rearrangement uses TRBV28 and TRBJ1-1; perhaps TRBD1 as D (5 bases). The sample was CD4+ T cells from blood. CDR3 nucleotide sequence: TGTGCCAGTTCTCCGGGGGGGGTAGGGCGAACTGAAGCTTTCTTT. It is translated as CASSPGGVGRTEAFF.